Reported below is one TCR beta chain. Antigen specificity is unknown. Assay execution proceeded at the deep level. Genomic DNA per cell subset filled all wells of several immunoSEQ plates. Clones were read by immunoSEQ multiplex PCR, and TCRdb kept only the in-frame ones, dropping some. The table records under 1,900,000 clones, just under 99% of them present only once. This sample is part of a study of shared clonotypes between healthy human individuals. Overall study results and limits: Generation probability values for non-shared clonotypes were lower than those for clonotypes shared by all four donors.

Donors had no recently reported acute infections or vaccinations and were HIV-negative. The CDR3 is 16 amino acids. The germline V gene encodes CDR1 MGHRA and CDR2 YSYEKL. Trimming left V 5 bases short and J 0 bases short, with 13 bases between. The receptor was derived from a man younger than 40 in good health. The chain uses TRBV4-1 and TRBJ2-2; tentatively, D is TRBD1 (6 bases). The sample taken for sequencing was naive CD4+ T cells sorted from blood. Subset indicated: CD45RA+ positively selected. CDR3 nucleotide sequence: TGCGCCAGCAGCACCGTGGGACACACGAACACCGGGGAGCTGTTTTTT. The encoded protein is CASSTVGHTNTGELFF.